The rows below give T cell receptor beta chains drawn from one sample of a study of long-term antiretroviral therapy in people with HIV. Here immunoSEQ multiplex PCR was the method, and the copy in TCRdb shows in-frame clones only, minus some. The repertoire holds about 14,000 clones, with roughly 77% as singletons. The starting material was unsorted PBMCs, obtained 3.1 years after starting antiretroviral therapy. Source of these receptors: a man in his forties with HIV. Each CDR3 is given with its conserved first and last residue. The order of the fields is J gene, D gene, V gene, CDR3 protein, CDR3 DNA. The D gene is left open where the match is weak.

J: TRBJ2-7
D: NA
V: TRBV19
CDR3: CASSISGGSSYEQYF
DNA: TGTGCCAGTAGTATCTCGGGCGGAAGCTCCTACGAGCAGTACTTC

J: TRBJ1-2
D: NA
V: TRBV25-1
CDR3: CATRSHGYTF
DNA: TGTGCCACCAGGTCCCATGGCTACACCTTC

J: TRBJ2-3
D: TRBD1
V: TRBV5-1
CDR3: CASKPDRGTDTQYF
DNA: TGCGCCAGCAAACCGGACAGGGGGACAGATACGCAGTATTTT

J: TRBJ2-2
D: NA
V: TRBV4-1
CDR3: CASSWTATGELFF
DNA: TGCGCCAGCAGCTGGACAGCCACCGGGGAGCTGTTTTTT

J: TRBJ1-2
D: TRBD1
V: TRBV25-1
CDR3: CASSVGQGEGGYTF
DNA: TGTGCCAGCAGTGTGGGACAGGGGGAAGGGGGCTACACCTTC

J: TRBJ2-2
D: NA
V: TRBV18
CDR3: CASSPVAQSNTGELFF
DNA: TGTGCCAGCTCACCGGTAGCCCAATCGAACACCGGGGAGCTGTTTTTT

J: TRBJ1-1
D: TRBD1
V: TRBV7-9
CDR3: CASSSTTGQGLAFF
DNA: TGTGCCAGCAGCTCCACTACCGGACAGGGGCTAGCTTTCTTT

J: TRBJ2-2
D: TRBD1
V: TRBV7-9
CDR3: CASSGTGVNTGELFF
DNA: TGTGCCAGCAGCGGTACAGGGGTGAACACCGGGGAGCTGTTTTTT

J: TRBJ1-2
D: NA
V: TRBV6-6
CDR3: CASIGIGGFNYGYTF
DNA: TGTGCCAGCATCGGAATCGGCGGTTTTAACTATGGCTACACCTTC

J: TRBJ2-7
D: NA
V: TRBV10-3
CDR3: CAITETGKSDEQYF
DNA: TGTGCCATCACCGAAACAGGGAAGAGCGACGAGCAGTACTTC